This note documents a single T cell receptor beta chain sequence. The entry originates in a study of blood T cell repertoires in COVID-19. Original handling: It was from reference gene primer amplification that nucleated cell counts were estimated. TCRdb keeps only in-frame clones here, not all; method: immunoSEQ multiplex PCR. V, J and clone size were drawn from that table, and D and trimming were deduced from the DNA. The profile shows over 110,000 clones, about four fifths of them singletons. Germline V gives CDR1 LGHDT, CDR2 YNNKEL (reference sequence). There are 15 residues in the CDR3. Trimming cost V 4 bases and J 8 bases, with 18 bases left between them.

The chain links TRBV3-1 (or the pseudogene TRBV3-2) to TRBJ1-3; perhaps TRBD1 as D (6 bases). This clonotype was sampled from a man aged 40-49 years with acute COVID-19. Sequencing used PBMCs or T cells enriched from blood (not recorded which). The CDR3 sequence is CASSLYRAQVDTIYF. The CDR3 nucleotides read TGTGCCAGCAGCCTATACAGGGCCCAGGTGGACACCATATATTTT.